This T cell receptor beta chain originates from a study of T cells in Graves' hyperthyroidism and ophthalmopathy. On this clonotype itself: The antigen remains undetermined.

The germline V and J ends were trimmed by 5 bases and 5 bases, with 16 bases remaining between them. The germline V gene has CDR1 SEHNR and CDR2 FQNEAQ (reference sequence). CDR3 length: 15 amino acids. Criteria for exclusion of patients were uncontrolled infection, other autoimmune disease, pregnancy or lactation. Study outcomes and limitations: Ophthalmopathy was identified by the model a median around 6.9 months ahead of onset. Separation of ophthalmopathy from stable hyperthyroidism was achieved by a 13 V-J model.

It was RNA transcripts that yielded the amplified TCR beta CDR3 regions. HTBI primers were used for first-round RT-PCR of the TCR CDR3. Via MiXCR, TCRdb re-called the multiplex PCR reads, giving one row per CDR3 protein. The sample has about 420,000 distinct CDR3 sequences, 15% to 18% seen once; the top ten hold over 7.5%. This receptor was identified in a woman between 18 and 29 years old with Graves' hyperthyroidism. The sample consisted of blood. The V call is TRBV7-9, the J call TRBJ2-1, with D possibly TRBD1 on 5 matching bases. CDR3 nucleotides: TGTGCCAGCAGCCCCCGCTGGGGCCCGAACAATGAGCAGTTCTTC. Protein product: CASSPRWGPNNEQFF.